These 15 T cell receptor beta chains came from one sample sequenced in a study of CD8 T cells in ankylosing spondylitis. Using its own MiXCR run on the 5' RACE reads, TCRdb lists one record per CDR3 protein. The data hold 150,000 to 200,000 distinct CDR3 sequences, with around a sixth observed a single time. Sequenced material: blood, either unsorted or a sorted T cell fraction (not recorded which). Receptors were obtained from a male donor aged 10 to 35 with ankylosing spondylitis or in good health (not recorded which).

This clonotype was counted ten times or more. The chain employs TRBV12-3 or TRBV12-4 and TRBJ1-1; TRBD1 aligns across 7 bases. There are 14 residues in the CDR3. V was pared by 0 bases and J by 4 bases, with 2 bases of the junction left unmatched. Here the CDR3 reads CASSLATGVTEAFF. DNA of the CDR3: TGTGCCAGCAGTTTAGCTACAGGGGTCACTGAAGCTTTCTTT.

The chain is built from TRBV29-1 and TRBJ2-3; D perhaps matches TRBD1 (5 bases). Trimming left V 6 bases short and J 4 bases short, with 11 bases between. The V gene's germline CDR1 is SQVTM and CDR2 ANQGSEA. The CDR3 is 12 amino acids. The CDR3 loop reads CSVVRQPDTQYF. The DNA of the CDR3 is TGCAGCGTGGTCAGACAGCCAGATACGCAGTATTTT.

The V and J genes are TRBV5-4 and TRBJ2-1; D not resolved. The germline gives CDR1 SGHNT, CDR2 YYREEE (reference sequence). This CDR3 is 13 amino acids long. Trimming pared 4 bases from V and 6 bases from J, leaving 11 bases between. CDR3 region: CASSDKVGNEQFF. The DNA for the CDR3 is TGTGCCAGCAGCGATAAAGTTGGCAATGAGCAGTTCTTC.

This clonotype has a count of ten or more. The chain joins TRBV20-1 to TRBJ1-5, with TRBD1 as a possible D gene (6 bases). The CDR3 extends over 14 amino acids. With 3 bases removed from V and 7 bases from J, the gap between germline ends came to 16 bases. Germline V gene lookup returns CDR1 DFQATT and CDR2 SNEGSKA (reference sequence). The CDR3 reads CSASKAGGDQPQHF. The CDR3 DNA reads TGCAGTGCTAGCAAAGCGGGGGGCGACCAGCCCCAGCATTTT.

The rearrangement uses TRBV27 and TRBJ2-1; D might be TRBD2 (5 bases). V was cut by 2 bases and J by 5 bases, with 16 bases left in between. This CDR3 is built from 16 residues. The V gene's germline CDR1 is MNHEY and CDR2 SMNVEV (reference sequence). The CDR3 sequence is CASSLLSGDGHNEQFF. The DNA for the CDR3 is TGTGCCAGCAGTTTACTCAGCGGCGACGGGCACAATGAGCAGTTCTTC.

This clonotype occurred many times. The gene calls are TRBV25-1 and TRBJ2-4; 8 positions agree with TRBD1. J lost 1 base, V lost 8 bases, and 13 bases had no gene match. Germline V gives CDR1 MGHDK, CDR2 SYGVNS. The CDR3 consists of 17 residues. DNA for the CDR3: TGTGCCAGCGCGGGACGGACAGGGATGGATGCCAAAAACATTCAGTACTTC. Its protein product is CASAGRTGMDAKNIQYF.

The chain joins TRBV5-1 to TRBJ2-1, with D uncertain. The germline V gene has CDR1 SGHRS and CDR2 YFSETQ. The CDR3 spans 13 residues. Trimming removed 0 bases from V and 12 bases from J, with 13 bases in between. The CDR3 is CASSLADRYSQFF. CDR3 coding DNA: TGCGCCAGCAGCTTGGCCGACCGCTATTCGCAGTTCTTC.

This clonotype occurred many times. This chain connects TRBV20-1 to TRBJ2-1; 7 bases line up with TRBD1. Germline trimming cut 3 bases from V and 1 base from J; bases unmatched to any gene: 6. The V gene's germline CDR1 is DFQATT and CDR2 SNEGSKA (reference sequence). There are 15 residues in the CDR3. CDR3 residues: CSASARDSSYNEQFF. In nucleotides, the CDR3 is TGCAGTGCTAGCGCCCGGGACAGTTCCTACAATGAGCAGTTCTTC.

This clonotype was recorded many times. Here the CDR3 reads CASSYFTGFSQFF. As DNA, the CDR3 is TGTGCCAGCAGTTACTTTACAGGGTTCTCTCAGTTCTTC. The chain links TRBV6-5 to TRBJ2-1, with a possible D match to TRBD1 (6 bases). CDR1 is MNHEY and CDR2 is SVGAGI in the germline V gene. Trimming took off 1 base at V and 13 bases at J, with 14 bases between the two ends. The CDR3 covers 13 residues.

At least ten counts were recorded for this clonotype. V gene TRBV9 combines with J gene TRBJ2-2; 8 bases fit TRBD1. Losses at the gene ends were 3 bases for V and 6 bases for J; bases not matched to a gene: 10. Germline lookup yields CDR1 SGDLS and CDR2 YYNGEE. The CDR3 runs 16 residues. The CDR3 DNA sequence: TGTGCCAGCAGCGGAGGGGGGACAGGTGGACCCGGGGAGCTGTTTTTT. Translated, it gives CASSGGGTGGPGELFF.

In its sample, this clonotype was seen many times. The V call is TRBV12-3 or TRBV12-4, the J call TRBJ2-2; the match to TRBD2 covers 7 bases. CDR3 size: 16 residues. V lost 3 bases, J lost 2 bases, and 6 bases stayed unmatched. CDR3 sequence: CASSFTGTTNTGELFF. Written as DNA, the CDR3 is TGTGCCAGCAGTTTTACCGGGACTACAAACACCGGGGAGCTGTTTTTT.

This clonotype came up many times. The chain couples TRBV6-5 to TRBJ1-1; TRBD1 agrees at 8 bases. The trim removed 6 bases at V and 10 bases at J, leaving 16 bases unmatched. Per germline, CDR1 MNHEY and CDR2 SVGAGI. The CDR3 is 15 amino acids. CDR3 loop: CASRPGGTGGKRAFF. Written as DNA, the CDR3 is TGTGCCAGCAGGCCGGGAGGAACAGGGGGAAAAAGAGCTTTCTTT.

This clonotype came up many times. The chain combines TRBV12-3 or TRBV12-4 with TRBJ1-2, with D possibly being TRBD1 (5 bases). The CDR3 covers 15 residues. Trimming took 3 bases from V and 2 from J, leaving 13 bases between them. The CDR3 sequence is CASSFEGRANYGYTF. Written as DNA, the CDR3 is TGTGCCAGCAGTTTCGAAGGCAGGGCGAACTATGGCTACACCTTC.

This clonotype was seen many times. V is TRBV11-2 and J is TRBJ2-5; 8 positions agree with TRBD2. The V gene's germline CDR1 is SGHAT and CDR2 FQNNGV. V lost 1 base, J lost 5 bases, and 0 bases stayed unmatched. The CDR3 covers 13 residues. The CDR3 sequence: CASSLAGGETQYF. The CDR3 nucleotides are TGTGCCAGCAGCTTAGCGGGGGGGGAGACCCAGTACTTC. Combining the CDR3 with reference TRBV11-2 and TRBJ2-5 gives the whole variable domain EAGVAQSPRYKIIEKRQSVAFWCNPISGHATLYWYQQILGQGPKLLIQFQNNGVVDDSQLPKDRFSAERLKGVDSTLKIQPAKLEDSAVYLCASSLAGGETQYFGPGTRLLVL.

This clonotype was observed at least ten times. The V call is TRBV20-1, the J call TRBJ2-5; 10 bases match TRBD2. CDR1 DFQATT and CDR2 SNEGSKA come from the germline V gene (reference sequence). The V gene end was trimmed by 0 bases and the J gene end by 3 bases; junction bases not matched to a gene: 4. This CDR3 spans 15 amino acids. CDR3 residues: CSARDPSGRKETQYF. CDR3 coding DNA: TGCAGTGCTAGAGACCCTAGCGGGAGAAAAGAGACCCAGTACTTC.